This TCR beta chain emerged from a study of cytomegalovirus exposure and HLA in healthy donors. Trimming pared 0 bases from V and 0 bases from J, leaving 7 bases between. The CDR3 loop spans 14 amino acids. CDR1 SGDLS and CDR2 YYNGEE come from the germline V gene. A word on this clone: Its antigen is currently unknown.

The study ran its PCR with 60 Vbeta and 13 Jbeta primers. Assay used: immunoSEQ multiplex PCR; TCRdb lists only in-frame clones, some missing. The sample consists of about 140,000 clones, roughly 75% of them appearing once. Overall study results and limits: Earlier analysis looked at TCR beta V segments, and most were productive about 87% or about 30% of the time. TCR beta sequences reportedly predicted most subjects' HLA-A and HLA-B alleles accurately. Fewer N-insertions than the roughly 700-donor mean were reportedly shown by an Asian-associated ancestry cluster in a later analysis. Sequencing artifact likely explains a cluster of highly shared sequence variants.

The TCR sequence derives from a young man in good health. The sequencing input was PBMCs. This rearrangement joins TRBV9 to TRBJ2-7; no clear D. The CDR3 DNA reads as TGTGCCAGCAGCGTAGCCAGCGACTCCTACGAGCAGTACTTC. As protein: CASSVASDSYEQYF.